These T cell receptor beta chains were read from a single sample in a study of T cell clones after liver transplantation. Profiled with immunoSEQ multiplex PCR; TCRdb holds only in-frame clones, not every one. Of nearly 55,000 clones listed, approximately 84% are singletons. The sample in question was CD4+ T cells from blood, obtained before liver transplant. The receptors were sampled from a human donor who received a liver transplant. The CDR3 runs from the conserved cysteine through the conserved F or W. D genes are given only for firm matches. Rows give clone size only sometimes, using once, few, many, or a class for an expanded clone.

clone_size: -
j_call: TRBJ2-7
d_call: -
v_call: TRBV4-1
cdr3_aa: CASSQVSAALGEQYF
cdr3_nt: TGCGCCAGCAGCCAAGTGTCGGCAGCCTTAGGCGAGCAGTACTTC

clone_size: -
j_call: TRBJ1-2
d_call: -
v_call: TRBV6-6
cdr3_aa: CASSQGQGFYGYTF
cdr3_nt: TGTGCCAGCAGTCAGGGTCAGGGATTCTATGGCTACACCTTC

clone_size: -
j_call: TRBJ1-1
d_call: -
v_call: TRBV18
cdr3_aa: CASSPDLGGNTEAFF
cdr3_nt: TGTGCCAGCTCACCGGACTTGGGGGGGAACACTGAAGCTTTCTTT

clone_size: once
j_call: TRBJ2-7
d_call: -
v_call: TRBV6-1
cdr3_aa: CASSLDEAYEQYF
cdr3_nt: TGTGCCAGCAGCTTGGACGAGGCCTACGAGCAGTACTTC

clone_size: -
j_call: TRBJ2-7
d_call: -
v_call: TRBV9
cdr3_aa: CASSVGGSVTYEQYF
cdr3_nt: TGTGCCAGCAGCGTGGGGGGTAGCGTTACCTACGAGCAGTACTTC

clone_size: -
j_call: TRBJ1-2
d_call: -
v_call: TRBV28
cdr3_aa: CASTTFSQVGNGYTF
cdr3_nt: TGTGCCAGCACTACTTTCTCCCAGGTCGGGAATGGCTACACCTTC

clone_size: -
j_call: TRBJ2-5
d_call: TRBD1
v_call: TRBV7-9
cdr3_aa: CASTSDRVQETQYF
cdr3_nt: TGTGCCAGCACCTCGGACAGGGTTCAAGAGACCCAGTACTTC

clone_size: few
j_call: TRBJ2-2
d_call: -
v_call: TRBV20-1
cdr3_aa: CSASSTGELFF
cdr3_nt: TGCAGTGCTAGTAGCACCGGGGAGCTGTTTTTT

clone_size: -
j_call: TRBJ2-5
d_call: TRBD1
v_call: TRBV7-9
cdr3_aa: CASSDGDRDGETQYF
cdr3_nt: TGTGCCAGCAGCGATGGGGACAGGGACGGAGAGACCCAGTACTTC

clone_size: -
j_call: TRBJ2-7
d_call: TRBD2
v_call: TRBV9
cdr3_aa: CASSVGLAGSYEQYF
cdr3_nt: TGTGCCAGCAGCGTAGGACTAGCGGGAAGCTACGAGCAGTACTTC

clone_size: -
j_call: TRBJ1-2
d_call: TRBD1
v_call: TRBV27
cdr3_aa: CASSAGQTNYGYTF
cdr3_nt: TGTGCCAGCAGTGCGGGACAGACTAACTATGGCTACACCTTC

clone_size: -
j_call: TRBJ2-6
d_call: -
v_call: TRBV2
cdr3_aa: CASRPRVNGANVLTF
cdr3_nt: TGTGCCAGCAGACCCAGGGTAAATGGGGCCAACGTCCTGACTTTC

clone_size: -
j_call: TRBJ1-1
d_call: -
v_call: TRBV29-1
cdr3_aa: CSALTGGGTEAFF
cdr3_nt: TGCAGCGCCCTGACAGGCGGTGGAACTGAAGCTTTCTTT

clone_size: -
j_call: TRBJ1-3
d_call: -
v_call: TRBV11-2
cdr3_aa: CASSSQGNTIYF
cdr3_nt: TGTGCCAGCAGCTCCCAGGGAAACACCATATATTTT

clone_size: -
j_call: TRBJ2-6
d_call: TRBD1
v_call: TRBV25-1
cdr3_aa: CASSQGAGANVLTF
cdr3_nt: TGTGCCAGTAGTCAGGGGGCCGGGGCCAACGTCCTGACTTTC

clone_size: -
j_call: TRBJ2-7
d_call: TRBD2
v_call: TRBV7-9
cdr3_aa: CASSRGVGYEQYF
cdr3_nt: TGTGCCAGCAGCCGGGGGGTAGGGTACGAGCAGTACTTC

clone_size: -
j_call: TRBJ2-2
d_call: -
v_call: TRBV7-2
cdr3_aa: CASRSEGTGELFF
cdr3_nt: TGTGCCAGCCGATCCGAGGGGACCGGGGAGCTGTTTTTT

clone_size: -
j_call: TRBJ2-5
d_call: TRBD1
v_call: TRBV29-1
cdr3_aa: CSVRTGGQETQYF
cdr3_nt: TGCAGCGTCAGGACAGGGGGTCAAGAGACCCAGTACTTC

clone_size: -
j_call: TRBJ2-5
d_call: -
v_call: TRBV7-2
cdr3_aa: CASSSRNSQETQYF
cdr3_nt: TGTGCCAGCAGCTCCCGCAACTCCCAAGAGACCCAGTACTTC

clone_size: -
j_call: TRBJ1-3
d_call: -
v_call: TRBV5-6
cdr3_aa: CASSLAGSLGNTIYF
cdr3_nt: TGTGCCAGCAGCTTGGCAGGGTCCCTTGGAAACACCATATATTTT

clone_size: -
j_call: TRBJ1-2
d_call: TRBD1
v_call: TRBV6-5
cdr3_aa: CASSYAGGNYGYTF
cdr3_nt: TGTGCCAGCAGTTACGCAGGGGGGAATTATGGCTACACCTTC

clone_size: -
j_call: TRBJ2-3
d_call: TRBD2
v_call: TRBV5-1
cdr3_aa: CASSLPGGADTQYF
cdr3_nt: TGCGCCAGCAGCTTGCCGGGGGGTGCAGATACGCAGTATTTT

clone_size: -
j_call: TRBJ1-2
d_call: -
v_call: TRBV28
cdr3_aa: CASSAPLGQGLGYGYTF
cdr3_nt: TGTGCCAGCAGTGCCCCGTTGGGCCAGGGGCTCGGCTATGGCTACACCTTC

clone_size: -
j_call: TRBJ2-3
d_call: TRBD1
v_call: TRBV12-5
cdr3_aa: CASGPGQGVQYF
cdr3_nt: TGTGCTAGTGGTCCTGGACAGGGGGTCCAGTATTTT

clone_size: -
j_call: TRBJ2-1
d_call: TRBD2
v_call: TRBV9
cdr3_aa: CASSAEGRTSVDEQFF
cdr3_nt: TGTGCCAGCAGCGCCGAGGGGAGGACTAGCGTGGATGAGCAGTTCTTC

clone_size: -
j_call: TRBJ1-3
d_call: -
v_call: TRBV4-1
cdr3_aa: CASSQVKLSSGNTIYF
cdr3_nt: TGCGCCAGCAGCCAAGTCAAACTGAGCTCTGGAAACACCATATATTTT

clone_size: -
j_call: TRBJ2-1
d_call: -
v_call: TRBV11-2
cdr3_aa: CASSLVGRGNEQFF
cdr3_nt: TGTGCCAGCAGCTTAGTCGGTCGGGGCAATGAGCAGTTCTTC

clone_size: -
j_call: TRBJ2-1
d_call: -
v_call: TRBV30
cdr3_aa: CAWSPDNEQFF
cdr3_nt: TGTGCCTGGAGCCCAGACAATGAGCAGTTCTTC

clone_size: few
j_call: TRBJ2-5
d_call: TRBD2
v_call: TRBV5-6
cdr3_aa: CASSLGLAGGGEETQYF
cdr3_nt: TGTGCCAGCAGCTTGGGACTAGCGGGGGGAGGGGAAGAGACCCAGTACTTC

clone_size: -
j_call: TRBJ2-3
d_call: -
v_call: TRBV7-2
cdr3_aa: CASSSDVRRWTDTQYF
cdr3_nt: TGTGCCAGCAGCTCAGATGTGCGGCGATGGACGGATACGCAGTATTTT

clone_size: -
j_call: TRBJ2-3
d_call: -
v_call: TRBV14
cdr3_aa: CASSQDGRTQYF
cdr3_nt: TGTGCCAGCAGCCAAGATGGCCGAACGCAGTATTTT

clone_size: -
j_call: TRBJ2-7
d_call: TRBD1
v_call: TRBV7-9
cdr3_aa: CASSSGQGLAYEQYF
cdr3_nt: TGTGCCAGCAGCTCCGGACAGGGGTTGGCCTACGAGCAGTACTTC

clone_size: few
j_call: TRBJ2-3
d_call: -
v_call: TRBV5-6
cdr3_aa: CASSPRGLSARRTDTQYF
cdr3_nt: TGTGCCAGCAGCCCCCGGGGCTTGTCGGCAAGGCGCACAGATACGCAGTATTTT

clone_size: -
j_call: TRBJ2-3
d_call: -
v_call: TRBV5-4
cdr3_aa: CASSLAEPGTDTQYF
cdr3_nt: TGTGCCAGCAGCTTGGCGGAGCCGGGCACAGATACGCAGTATTTT

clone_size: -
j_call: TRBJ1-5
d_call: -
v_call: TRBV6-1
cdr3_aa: CASSGGTFSNQPQHF
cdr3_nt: TGTGCCAGCAGTGGGGGGACCTTTAGCAATCAGCCCCAGCATTTT

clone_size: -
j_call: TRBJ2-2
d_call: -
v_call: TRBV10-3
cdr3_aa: CAISQGGTGELFF
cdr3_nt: TGTGCCATCAGTCAGGGAGGCACCGGGGAGCTGTTTTTT

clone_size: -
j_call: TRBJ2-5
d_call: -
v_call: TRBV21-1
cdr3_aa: CASSSRHEETQYF
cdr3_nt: TGTGCCAGCAGCTCCCGACACGAAGAGACCCAGTACTTC

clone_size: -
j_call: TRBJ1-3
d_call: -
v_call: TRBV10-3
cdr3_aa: CAISLGGRSGNTIYF
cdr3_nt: TGTGCCATCAGCTTGGGGGGCCGCTCTGGAAACACCATATATTTT

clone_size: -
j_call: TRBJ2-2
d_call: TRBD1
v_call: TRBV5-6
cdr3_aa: CASSKRTGTTGELFF
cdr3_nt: TGTGCCAGCAGCAAAAGGACAGGCACTACCGGGGAGCTGTTTTTT

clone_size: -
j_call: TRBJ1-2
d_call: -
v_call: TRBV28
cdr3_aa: CASRMTVRVYGYTF
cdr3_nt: TGTGCCAGCAGAATGACGGTGCGCGTCTATGGCTACACCTTC

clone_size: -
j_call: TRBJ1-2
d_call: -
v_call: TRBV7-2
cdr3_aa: CASSLAGSGGYTF
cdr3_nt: TGTGCCAGCAGCTTAGCAGGGTCTGGGGGCTACACCTTC

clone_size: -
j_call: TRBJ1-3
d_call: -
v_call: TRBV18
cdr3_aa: CASSPPVGSGNTIYF
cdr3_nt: TGTGCCAGCTCACCACCGGTGGGCTCTGGAAACACCATATATTTT

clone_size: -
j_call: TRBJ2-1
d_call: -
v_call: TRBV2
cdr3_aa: CAGNREIGEQFF
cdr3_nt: TGTGCCGGGAACCGGGAGATTGGTGAGCAGTTCTTC

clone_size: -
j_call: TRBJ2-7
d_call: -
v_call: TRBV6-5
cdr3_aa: CASSSTDRYEQYF
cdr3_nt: TGTGCCAGCAGTTCCACCGACCGTTACGAGCAGTACTTC

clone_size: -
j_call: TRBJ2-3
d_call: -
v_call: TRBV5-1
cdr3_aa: CASSSTGRTDTQYF
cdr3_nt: TGCGCCAGCAGCTCGACAGGGAGGACAGATACGCAGTATTTT